This T cell receptor (beta chain) was retrieved from a study of neoadjuvant nivolumab and ipilimumab in lung cancer. Study observations and caveats: A small number of samples were TCR sequenced. Only two of four nivolumab-treated tumors gained richness and clonality by surgery. Resected-tumor TCR richness correlated positively with pretherapy blood richness.

Regarding this clone: The antigen is unknown.

Repertoires were generated with immunoSEQ multiplex PCR, while TCRdb's copy carries only in-frame clones and drops some. This sample has more than 15,000 clones, with over 70% found just once. Germline V gene lookup returns CDR1 SGHAT and CDR2 FQNNGV. Trimming took 2 bases from V and 4 from J, leaving 11 bases between them. The CDR3 is 14 amino acids. The source of this sequence is an adult with non-small cell lung cancer. Here the sequenced sample was tumor tissue, taken after neoadjuvant nivolumab, alone or with ipilimumab, at or shortly before surgery. The V call is TRBV11-2, the J call TRBJ2-5; D is perhaps TRBD2 (6 bases). The CDR3 protein is CASSLNRRGETQYF. The DNA of the CDR3 is TGTGCCAGCAGCTTAAATCGGCGGGGAGAGACCCAGTACTTC.